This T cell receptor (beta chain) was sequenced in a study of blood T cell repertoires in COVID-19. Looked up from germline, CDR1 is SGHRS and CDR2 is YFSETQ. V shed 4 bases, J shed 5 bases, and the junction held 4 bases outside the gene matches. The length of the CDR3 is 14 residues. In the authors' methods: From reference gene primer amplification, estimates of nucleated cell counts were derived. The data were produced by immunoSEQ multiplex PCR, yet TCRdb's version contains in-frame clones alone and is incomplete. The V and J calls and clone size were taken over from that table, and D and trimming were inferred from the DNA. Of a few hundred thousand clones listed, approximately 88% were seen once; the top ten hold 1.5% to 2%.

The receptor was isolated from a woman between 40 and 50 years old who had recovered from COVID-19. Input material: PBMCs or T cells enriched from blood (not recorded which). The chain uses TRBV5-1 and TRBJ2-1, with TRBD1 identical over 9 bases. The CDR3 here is CASSVDRGDNEQFF. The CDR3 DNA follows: TGCGCCAGCAGCGTGGACAGGGGCGACAATGAGCAGTTCTTC.